This T cell receptor (beta chain) came from a study of T-cell memory formation after mild COVID-19. TCRdb re-derived calls from the 5' RACE reads in MiXCR, one entry per CDR3 protein. Among 310,000 or so distinct CDR3 sequences listed, roughly 15% were seen once. This clonotype was recorded once. This CDR3 has 17 amino acids. The V gene's germline CDR1 is MGHRA and CDR2 YSYEKL. V lost 0 bases to trimming and J lost 2 bases, with 17 bases between them. This receptor was obtained from a man between 18 and 35 years old who had mild COVID-19 (a few samples of this study predate the infection). Cell type and time point are not known. The chain recombines TRBV4-1 with TRBJ2-7, with D perhaps assigned TRBD1 or TRBD2 (5 bases each). Sequenced material: PBMCs or a T cell subset sorted from them (not recorded which). For the CDR3, the DNA is TGCGCCAGCAGCCAAGAAGGATCCCCAGGGACGACCTACGAGCAGTACTTC. Residues: CASSQEGSPGTTYEQYF.